The present T cell receptor beta chain was sequenced within a study of blood T cell repertoires in COVID-19. Study-wide background: COVID-19 samples, acute and convalescent, were from the United States, Italy and Spain.

Per the germline V gene, CDR1 is SGHRS and CDR2 is YFSETQ. The ends lost 2 bases at V and 4 bases at J; junction bases unmatched: 2. The CDR3 contains 14 residues. This clone was recorded once. Only in-frame clones appear in the TCRdb table, and some are missing; sequencing was by immunoSEQ multiplex PCR. The table lists fewer than 300,000 clones, approximately 84% of them singletons. The rearrangement links TRBV5-1 to TRBJ2-2; 7 bases agree with TRBD1. The sequenced sample was peripheral blood. The source is a man aged 50 to 60 with COVID-19, enrolled during active disease. The CDR3, as DNA: TGCGCCAGCAGCTTTACAGGGGTCACCGGGGAGCTGTTTTTT. This codes for CASSFTGVTGELFF.